The rows below give T cell receptor beta chains drawn from one sample of a study of blood T cell repertoires in COVID-19. Sequencing was performed with immunoSEQ multiplex PCR; in TCRdb, only in-frame clones are kept and a portion is missing. Of approximately 220,000 clones listed, 85% to 90% are singletons. Sequenced material: peripheral blood. These receptors all stem from a man aged 45 to 65 with acute or convalescent COVID-19. Both conserved end residues are part of each CDR3. The D gene is left open where the match is weak. Rows may omit the clone size; those that give it use once, few, many or a size class.

v_gene	j_gene	abundance	d_gene	CDR3aa	CDR3nt
TRBV5-1	TRBJ2-1	NA	NA	CASSLGAGGPNEQFF	TGCGCCAGCAGCTTGGGGGCGGGCGGTCCCAATGAGCAGTTCTTC
TRBV11-3	TRBJ2-2	NA	NA	CASSLWAGNTGELFF	TGTGCCAGCAGCTTATGGGCGGGGAACACCGGGGAGCTGTTTTTT
TRBV12-3/TRBV12-4	TRBJ1-2	NA	NA	CASSPVRGYGYTF	TGTGCCAGCAGCCCCGTCAGGGGTTATGGCTACACCTTC
TRBV7-9	TRBJ1-1	NA	NA	CAIHPGMNTEAFF	TGTGCCATTCATCCAGGGATGAACACTGAAGCTTTCTTT
TRBV6-5	TRBJ1-4	NA	NA	CASSYLRSGANEKLFF	TGTGCCAGCAGTTACCTTCGGTCAGGGGCTAATGAAAAACTGTTTTTT
TRBV14	TRBJ1-3	NA	NA	CASSKLTGPGNTIYF	TGTGCCAGCAGCAAGTTAACAGGGCCTGGAAACACCATATATTTT
TRBV7-9	TRBJ2-2	NA	NA	CASSSGGYNTGELFF	TGTGCCAGCAGCTCAGGGGGGTACAACACCGGGGAGCTGTTTTTT
TRBV5-1	TRBJ2-1	NA	NA	CASSLAGQGTYNEQFF	TGCGCCAGCAGCTTGGCCGGGCAGGGAACCTACAATGAGCAGTTCTTC
TRBV2	TRBJ2-1	NA	NA	CASRPSQGGAFNNEQFF	TGTGCCAGCAGGCCCTCCCAGGGCGGGGCGTTTAACAATGAGCAGTTCTTC
TRBV7-8	TRBJ1-6	NA	NA	CASSPEARGSSYNSPLHF	TGTGCCAGCAGCCCCGAGGCCAGGGGTAGCTCCTATAATTCACCCCTCCACTTT
TRBV9	TRBJ2-2	few	TRBD2	CASSVGASGGYTGELFF	TGTGCCAGCAGCGTAGGAGCTAGCGGGGGATACACCGGGGAGCTGTTTTTT
TRBV7-9	TRBJ1-2	NA	NA	CASSSFRGGFGYGYTF	TGTGCCAGCAGCTCATTCCGGGGAGGGTTTGGCTATGGCTACACCTTC
TRBV14	TRBJ1-1	NA	NA	CASSLQPNTEAFF	TGTGCCAGCAGCCTACAGCCGAACACTGAAGCTTTCTTT
TRBV3-1/TRBV3-2	TRBJ1-5	NA	TRBD1	CASSPGGSSNQPQHF	TGTGCCAGCAGTCCAGGGGGATCGAGCAATCAGCCCCAGCATTTT
TRBV5-1	TRBJ2-2	NA	TRBD2	CASSSRTSGGGQTGELFF	TGCGCCAGCAGCTCCCGGACTAGCGGGGGGGGGCAGACCGGGGAGCTGTTTTTT
TRBV27	TRBJ2-7	NA	NA	CASRTGNYEQYF	TGTGCCAGCAGGACAGGCAACTACGAGCAGTACTTC
TRBV4-2	TRBJ1-1	once	NA	CASSQEMGADRNTEAFF	TGTGCCAGCAGCCAAGAGATGGGGGCGGACAGAAACACTGAAGCTTTCTTT
TRBV10-3	TRBJ1-5	NA	TRBD1	CASRDSVINQPQHF	TGTGCCAGCCGGGACAGCGTAATCAATCAGCCCCAGCATTTT
TRBV12-1	TRBJ1-1	NA	NA	CASSSGDRVNTEAFF	TGTGCCAGCAGCTCTGGGGACAGGGTGAACACTGAAGCTTTCTTT
TRBV7-8	TRBJ1-5	NA	NA	CASSPQAYQPQHF	TGTGCCAGCAGCCCCCAGGCTTATCAGCCCCAGCATTTT
TRBV6-5	TRBJ2-7	NA	TRBD1	CASSYTGQGAMQYF	TGTGCCAGCAGTTACACGGGACAGGGGGCGATGCAGTACTTC
TRBV6-2/TRBV6-3	TRBJ1-6	NA	NA	CASSSLGGIHSPLHF	TGTGCCAGCAGTTCCCTAGGGGGAATCCACTCACCCCTCCACTTT
TRBV7-2	TRBJ1-2	NA	NA	CASSPIGYGYTF	TGTGCCAGCAGCCCGATCGGCTATGGCTACACCTTC
TRBV4-2	TRBJ1-3	NA	NA	CASSQVVPLGNTIYF	TGTGCCAGCAGCCAAGTCGTGCCACTTGGAAACACCATATATTTT
TRBV7-8	TRBJ2-7	few	TRBD1	CASSLAQGAAEQYF	TGTGCCAGCAGCTTAGCCCAGGGGGCGGCCGAGCAGTACTTC
TRBV9	TRBJ2-5	NA	TRBD1	CASSGRGRRETQYF	TGTGCCAGCAGCGGCAGGGGGCGCAGGGAGACCCAGTACTTC
TRBV7-9	TRBJ1-3	once	NA	CASSPAQGPGNTIYF	TGTGCCAGCAGCCCAGCACAGGGTCCTGGAAACACCATATATTTT
TRBV30	TRBJ1-2	NA	NA	CAWRVKGGTDSGYTF	TGTGCCTGGAGGGTAAAAGGGGGAACGGATAGTGGCTACACCTTC
TRBV7-9	TRBJ2-7	once	TRBD1	CASSWGQNYEQYF	TGTGCCAGCAGCTGGGGACAGAACTACGAGCAGTACTTC
TRBV7-8	TRBJ1-1	NA	TRBD1	CASSLVGQGIEAFF	TGTGCCAGCAGCTTAGTGGGACAGGGTATTGAAGCTTTCTTT
TRBV12-3/TRBV12-4	TRBJ1-5	NA	NA	CASGRDNHQPQHF	TGTGCCAGCGGGAGGGACAACCATCAGCCCCAGCATTTT
TRBV7-2	TRBJ1-3	NA	NA	CASSLKLSGNTIYF	TGTGCCAGCAGCTTAAAACTCTCTGGAAACACCATATATTTT
TRBV5-1	TRBJ2-2	NA	TRBD2	CASSSRPLAANTGELFF	TGCGCCAGCAGCTCTAGGCCACTAGCGGCGAACACCGGGGAGCTGTTTTTT
TRBV6-5	TRBJ1-1	NA	NA	CAKLGGVAFF	TGTGCCAAGCTGGGGGGGGTAGCTTTCTTT
TRBV5-8	TRBJ1-2	NA	TRBD1	CASSLGTGSSMNYGYTF	TGTGCCAGCAGCTTGGGGACAGGGAGTTCGATGAACTATGGCTACACCTTC
TRBV6-5	TRBJ1-2	once	NA	CASSPTGYGYTF	TGTGCCAGCAGTCCTACAGGGTATGGCTACACCTTC
TRBV28	TRBJ2-1	once	NA	CASAGRYNEQFF	TGTGCCAGCGCGGGACGGTACAATGAGCAGTTCTTC
TRBV4-1	TRBJ1-2	NA	NA	CASSQDRVVGYGYTF	TGCGCCAGCAGCCAAGACAGGGTAGTGGGCTATGGCTACACCTTC
TRBV5-1	TRBJ1-2	NA	TRBD1	CASSLEGQGANGYTF	TGCGCCAGCAGCTTGGAGGGACAGGGGGCCAATGGCTACACCTTC
TRBV11-2	TRBJ1-4	NA	TRBD1	CASSPSGTGIVRTNEKLFF	TGTGCCAGCTCCCCCTCCGGGACAGGGATCGTCCGAACTAATGAAAAACTGTTTTTT
TRBV5-4	TRBJ1-2	once	NA	CASSSLGGGRYTF	TGTGCCAGCAGCTCGCTAGGCGGCGGCCGCTACACCTTC
TRBV3-1/TRBV3-2	TRBJ1-5	NA	NA	CASSRGTLYSNQPQHF	TGTGCCAGCAGCCGAGGGACTCTTTATAGCAATCAGCCCCAGCATTTT
TRBV12-3/TRBV12-4	TRBJ1-5	once	NA	CASSSRDRQPQHF	TGTGCCAGCAGTTCCAGGGATCGTCAGCCCCAGCATTTT